These 10 T cell receptor beta chains originate from one sample sequenced in a study of OX40 agonist ivuxolimab in advanced cancers. Profiled with immunoSEQ multiplex PCR; TCRdb holds only in-frame clones, not every one. The table lists around 80,000 clones, over 75% of them singletons. This material consisted of CD4+ or CD8+ T cells sorted from blood, taken in a trial of the OX40 agonist ivuxolimab. The receptor set was obtained from an adult with an advanced solid tumor such as melanoma, head and neck, liver or kidney cancer.

The gene calls are TRBV7-6 and TRBJ1-1; possible D gene TRBD1, 6 bases. CDR1 and CDR2 (germline): SGHVS, FNYEAQ. The CDR3 is 14 amino acids. V lost 1 base and J 2 bases, leaving 8 bases between the germline ends. This chain's CDR3 is CASSLVDSNTEAFF. The CDR3 DNA sequence: TGTGCCAGCAGCTTAGTGGACAGCAACACTGAAGCTTTCTTT.

This chain joins TRBV5-1 and TRBJ2-2; D remains unclear. CDR3 length: 14 residues. Trimming pared 1 base from V and 10 bases from J, leaving 14 bases between. CDR1 and CDR2 (germline): SGHRS, YFSETQ. Here the CDR3 reads CASSLTSFAEELFF. The CDR3 nucleotides read TGCGCCAGCAGCTTGACCAGCTTCGCCGAGGAGCTGTTTTTT.

The chain has TRBV5-8 and TRBJ2-7, with 8 bases that match TRBD1. Germline CDR1 is SGHTS and CDR2 is YDEGEE. The CDR3 totals 13 residues. V dropped 7 bases and J dropped 6; count of bases not matched to a gene: 9. CDR3: CASGRDRYSEQYF. CDR3 nucleotides: TGTGCCAGCGGCCGGGACAGGTACTCCGAGCAGTACTTC.

The chain links TRBV11-2 to TRBJ2-1; D possibly corresponds to TRBD1 (5 bases). Germline-derived CDR1 and CDR2 are SGHAT and FQNNGV. The CDR3 is made up of 14 amino acids. Trimming removed 5 bases at V and 3 bases at J, with 11 bases between. CDR3 sequence: CASSRTRDYNEQFF. Here the CDR3 DNA reads TGTGCCAGCAGCCGTACCAGGGACTACAATGAGCAGTTCTTC.

The chain uses TRBV12-5 and TRBJ2-2, with TRBD2 as a possible D gene (5 bases). Germline V CDR1 and CDR2: LGHNT, FRNRAP. V lost 5 bases to trimming and J lost 5 bases, with 15 bases between them. The CDR3 has 15 residues. This chain's CDR3 is CASGIKAAVTGELFF. As DNA, the CDR3 is TGTGCTAGTGGTATAAAGGCAGCGGTGACCGGGGAGCTGTTTTTT.

The chain uses TRBV5-1 and TRBJ2-2; no reliable D call. The V gene lost 0 bases and the J gene lost 2 bases, with 8 bases spanning the gap. This CDR3 is built from 15 residues. CDR1 and CDR2 from the germline V gene are SGHRS and YFSETQ. The CDR3 nucleotides read TGCGCCAGCAGCTTGGCACAGCTAAACACCGGGGAGCTGTTTTTT. It codes for CASSLAQLNTGELFF.

This chain joins TRBV7-2 and TRBJ2-5, with a weak D call TRBD2 (5 bases). The V gene's germline CDR1 is SGHTA and CDR2 FQGNSA. The CDR3 consists of 14 residues. V lost 7 bases and J lost 2, with 14 bases in between. CDR3 protein: CASNIGRGQETQYF. CDR3 sequence (DNA): TGTGCCAGCAATATAGGAAGAGGGCAAGAGACCCAGTACTTC.

This chain joins TRBV6-1 and TRBJ2-7; no firm D call. Germline assignment: CDR1 MNHNS and CDR2 SASEGT. The CDR3 consists of 13 residues. V lost 2 bases, J lost 1 base, and 6 bases lay in between. This CDR3 reads CASSEKQSYEQYF. DNA for the CDR3: TGTGCCAGCAGTGAAAAACAGTCCTACGAGCAGTACTTC.

The J gene is TRBJ2-5, the V gene TRBV4-3; 14 bases align to TRBD2. The CDR3 spans 16 residues. V was clipped by 4 bases and J by 4 bases; unmatched bases: 5. Germline CDR1 is LGHNA and CDR2 is YSLEER. CDR3 coding DNA: TGCGCCAGCAGCCCGGGACTAGCGGGAGTGACAGAGACCCAGTACTTC. It codes for CASSPGLAGVTETQYF.

This clone was counted a few times. The V and J genes are TRBV18 and TRBJ2-1; either TRBD1 or TRBD2 may supply D (5 bases each). The CDR3 loop spans 13 amino acids. Trimming pared 2 bases from V and 8 bases from J, leaving 10 bases between. The germline V gene has CDR1 KGHSH and CDR2 LQKENI. The CDR3 sequence is CASSPLRGHEQFF. The CDR3 bases are TGTGCCAGCTCACCATTGAGGGGCCATGAGCAGTTCTTC.